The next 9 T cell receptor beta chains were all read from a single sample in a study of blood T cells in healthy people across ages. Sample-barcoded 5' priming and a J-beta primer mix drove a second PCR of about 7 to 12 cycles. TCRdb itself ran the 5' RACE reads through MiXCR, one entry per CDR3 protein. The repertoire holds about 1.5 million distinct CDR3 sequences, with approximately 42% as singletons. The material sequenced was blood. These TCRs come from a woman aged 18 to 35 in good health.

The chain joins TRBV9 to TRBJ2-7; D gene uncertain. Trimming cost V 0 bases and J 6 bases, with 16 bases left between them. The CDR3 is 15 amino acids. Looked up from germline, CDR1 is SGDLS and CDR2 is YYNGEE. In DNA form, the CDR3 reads TGTGCCAGCAGCGTAGAGGGTACATTCGGATTCGAGCAGTACTTC. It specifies CASSVEGTFGFEQYF.

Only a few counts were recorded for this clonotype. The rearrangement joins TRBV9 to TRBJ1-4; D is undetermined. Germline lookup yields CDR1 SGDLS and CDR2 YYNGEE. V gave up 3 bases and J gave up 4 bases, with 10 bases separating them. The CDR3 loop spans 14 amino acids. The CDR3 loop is CASSAGSGNEKLFF. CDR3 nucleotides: TGTGCCAGCAGCGCAGGTTCCGGTAATGAAAAACTGTTTTTT.

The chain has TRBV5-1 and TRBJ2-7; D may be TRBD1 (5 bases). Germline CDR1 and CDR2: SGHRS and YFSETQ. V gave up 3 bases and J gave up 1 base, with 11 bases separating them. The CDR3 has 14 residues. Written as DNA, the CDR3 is TGCGCCAGCAGCTCCCCGACAGTTTCCTACGAGCAGTACTTC. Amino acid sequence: CASSSPTVSYEQYF.

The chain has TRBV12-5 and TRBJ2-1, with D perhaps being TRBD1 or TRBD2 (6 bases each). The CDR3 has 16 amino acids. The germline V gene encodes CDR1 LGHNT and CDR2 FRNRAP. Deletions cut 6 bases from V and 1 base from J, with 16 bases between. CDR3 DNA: TGTGCTAGTGGAGACATTCCGGGGGCATCCTACAATGAGCAGTTCTTC. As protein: CASGDIPGASYNEQFF.

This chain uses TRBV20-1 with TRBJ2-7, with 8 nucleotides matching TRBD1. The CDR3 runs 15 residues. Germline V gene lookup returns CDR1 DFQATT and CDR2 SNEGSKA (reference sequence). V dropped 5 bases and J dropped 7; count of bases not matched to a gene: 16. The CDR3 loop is CSAFFPRTGMNEQYF. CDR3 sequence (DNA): TGCAGTGCTTTTTTTCCGAGGACAGGGATGAATGAGCAGTACTTC.

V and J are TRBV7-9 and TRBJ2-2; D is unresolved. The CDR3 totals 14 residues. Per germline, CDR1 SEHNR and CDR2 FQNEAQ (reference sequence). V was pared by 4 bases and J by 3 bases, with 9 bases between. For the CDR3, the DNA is TGTGCCAGCAGCTCTAGGTTTGACACCGGGGAGCTGTTTTTT. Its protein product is CASSSRFDTGELFF. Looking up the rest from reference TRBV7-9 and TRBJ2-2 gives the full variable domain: DTGVSQNPRHKITKRGQNVTFRCDPISEHNRLYWYRQTLGQGPEFLTYFQNEAQLEKSRLLSDRFSAERPKGSFSTLEIQRTEQGDSAMYLCASSSRFDTGELFFGEGSRLTVL.

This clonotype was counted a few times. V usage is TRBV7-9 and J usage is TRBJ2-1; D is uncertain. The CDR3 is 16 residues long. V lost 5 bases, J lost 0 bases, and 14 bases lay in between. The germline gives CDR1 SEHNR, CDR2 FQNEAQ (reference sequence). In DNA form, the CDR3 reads TGTGCCAGCAGCCCAGCCGCGGTAAGCTCCTACAATGAGCAGTTCTTC. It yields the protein CASSPAAVSSYNEQFF. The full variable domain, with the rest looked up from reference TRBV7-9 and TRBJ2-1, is DTGVSQNPRHKITKRGQNVTFRCDPISEHNRLYWYRQTLGQGPEFLTYFQNEAQLEKSRLLSDRFSAERPKGSFSTLEIQRTEQGDSAMYLCASSPAAVSSYNEQFFGPGTRLTVL.

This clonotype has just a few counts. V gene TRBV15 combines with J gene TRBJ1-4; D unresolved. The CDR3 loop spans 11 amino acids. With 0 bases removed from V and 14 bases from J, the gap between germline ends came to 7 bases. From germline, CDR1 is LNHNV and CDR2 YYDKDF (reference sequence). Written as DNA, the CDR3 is TGTGCCACCAGCAGAGATTCTCGCCTGTTTTTT. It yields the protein CATSRDSRLFF. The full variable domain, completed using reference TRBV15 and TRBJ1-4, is DAMVIQNPRYQVTQFGKPVTLSCSQTLNHNVMYWYQQKSSQAPKLLFHYYDKDFNNEADTPDNFQSRRPNTSFCFLDIRSPGLGDTAMYLCATSRDSRLFFGSGTQLSVL.

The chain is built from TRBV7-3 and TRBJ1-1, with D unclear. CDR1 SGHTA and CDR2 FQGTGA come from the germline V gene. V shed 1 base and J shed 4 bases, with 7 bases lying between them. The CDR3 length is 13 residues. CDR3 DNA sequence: TGTGCCAGCAGCTTAATAAAGGGCACTGAAGCTTTCTTT. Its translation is CASSLIKGTEAFF.